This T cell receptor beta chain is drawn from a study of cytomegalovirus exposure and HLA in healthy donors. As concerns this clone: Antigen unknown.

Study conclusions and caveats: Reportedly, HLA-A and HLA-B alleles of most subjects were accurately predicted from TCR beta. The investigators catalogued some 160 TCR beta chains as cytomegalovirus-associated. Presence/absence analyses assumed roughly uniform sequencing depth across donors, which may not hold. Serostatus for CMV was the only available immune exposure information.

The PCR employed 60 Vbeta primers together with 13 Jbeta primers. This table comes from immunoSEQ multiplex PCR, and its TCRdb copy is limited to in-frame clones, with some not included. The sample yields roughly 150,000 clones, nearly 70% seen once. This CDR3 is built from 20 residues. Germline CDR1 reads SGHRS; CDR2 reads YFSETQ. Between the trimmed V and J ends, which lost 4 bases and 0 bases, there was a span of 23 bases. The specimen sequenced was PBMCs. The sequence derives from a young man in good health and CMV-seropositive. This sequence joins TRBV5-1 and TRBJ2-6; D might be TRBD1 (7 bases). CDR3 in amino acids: CASSLGGETGLTSGANVLTF. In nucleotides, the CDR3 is TGCGCCAGCAGCCTAGGAGGGGAGACAGGGCTGACCTCTGGGGCCAACGTCCTGACTTTC.